In this sample, the clone carrying this TCR beta chain turned up a few times. The target antigen is unknown. With a much larger clone just one base away, this may be a read error. These data come from a study of molecular identifiers for immune sequencing clone quantification. Generation of bulk TCR libraries relied on previously described methods and listed TCR primers. TCRdb reprocessed the PCR reads with MiXCR, giving one entry per CDR3 protein. The data contain approximately 680,000 distinct CDR3 sequences, about 25% of them singletons. This CDR3 comprises 14 residues. Per germline, CDR1 SGHRS and CDR2 YFSETQ. Trimming took 2 bases from V and 1 from J, leaving 9 bases between them. Study conclusions and caveats: Sizes of clones that are highly expanded could be underestimated (if identical TCR molecules share a barcode). Clones exceeding 20 RNA copies carried over 98% of effector molecules but under 1% of naive-cell molecules.

V gene TRBV5-1 combines with J gene TRBJ1-1; no clear D gene. This clonotype originated in a human donor in good health. Some libraries in this study had Jurkat cell RNA spiked in. Sequenced sample: naive CD8+ T cells from blood, with Jurkat cell RNA spiked in. Subset in this sample: FACS-sorted CD8+CD4-CCR7+CD45RA+ naive T cells. For the CDR3, the DNA is TGCGCCAGCAGCTTTGCCCTGCCGAACACTGAAGCTTTCTTT. The encoded protein is CASSFALPNTEAFF.